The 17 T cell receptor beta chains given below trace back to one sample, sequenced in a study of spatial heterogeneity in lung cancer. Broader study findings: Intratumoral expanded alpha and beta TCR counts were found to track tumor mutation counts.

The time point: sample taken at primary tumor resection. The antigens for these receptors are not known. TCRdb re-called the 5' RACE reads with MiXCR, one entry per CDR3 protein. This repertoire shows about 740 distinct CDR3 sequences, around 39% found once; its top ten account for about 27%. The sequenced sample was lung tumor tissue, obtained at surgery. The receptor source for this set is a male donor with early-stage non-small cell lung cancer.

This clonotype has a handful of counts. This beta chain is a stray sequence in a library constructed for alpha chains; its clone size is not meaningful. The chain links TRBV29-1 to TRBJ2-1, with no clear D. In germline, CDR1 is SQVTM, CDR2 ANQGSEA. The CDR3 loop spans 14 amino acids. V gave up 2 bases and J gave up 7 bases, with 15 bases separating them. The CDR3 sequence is CSVETGRRKNEQFF. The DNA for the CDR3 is TGCAGCGTTGAAACGGGCCGGCGGAAGAATGAGCAGTTCTTC.

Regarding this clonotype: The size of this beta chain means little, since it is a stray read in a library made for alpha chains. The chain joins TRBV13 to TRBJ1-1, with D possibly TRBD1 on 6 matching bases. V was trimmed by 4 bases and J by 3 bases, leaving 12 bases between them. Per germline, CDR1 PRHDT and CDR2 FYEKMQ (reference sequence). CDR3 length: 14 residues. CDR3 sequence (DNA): TGTGCCAGCAGCTCCGGGGGCGGCGACACTGAAGCTTTCTTT. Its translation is CASSSGGGDTEAFF. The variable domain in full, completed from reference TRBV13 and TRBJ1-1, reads AAGVIQSPRHLIKEKRETATLKCYPIPRHDTVYWYQQGPGQDPQFLISFYEKMQSDKGSIPDRFSAQQFSDYHSELNMSSLELGDSALYFCASSSGGGDTEAFFGQGTRLTVV.

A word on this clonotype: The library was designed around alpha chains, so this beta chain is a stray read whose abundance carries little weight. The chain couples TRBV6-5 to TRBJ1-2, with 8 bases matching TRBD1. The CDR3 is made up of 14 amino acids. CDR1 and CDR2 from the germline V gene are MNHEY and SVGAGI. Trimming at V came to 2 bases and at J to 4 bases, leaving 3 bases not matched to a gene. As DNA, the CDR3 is TGTGCCAGCAGTTACGCAGGGGGCTTCTATGGCTACACCTTC. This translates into CASSYAGGFYGYTF.

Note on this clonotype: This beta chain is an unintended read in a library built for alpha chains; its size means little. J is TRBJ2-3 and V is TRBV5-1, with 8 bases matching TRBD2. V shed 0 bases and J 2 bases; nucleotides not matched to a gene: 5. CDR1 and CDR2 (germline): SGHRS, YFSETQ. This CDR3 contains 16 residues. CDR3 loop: CASSLATSGFTDTQYF. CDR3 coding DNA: TGCGCCAGCAGCTTGGCTACTAGCGGTTTCACAGATACGCAGTATTTT.

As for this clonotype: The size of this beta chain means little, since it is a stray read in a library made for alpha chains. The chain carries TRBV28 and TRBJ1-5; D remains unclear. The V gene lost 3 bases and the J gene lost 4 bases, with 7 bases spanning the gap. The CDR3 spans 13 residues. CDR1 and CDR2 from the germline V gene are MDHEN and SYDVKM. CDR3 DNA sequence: TGTGCCAGCAGTTTTCAGAGAAATCAGCCCCAGCATTTT. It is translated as CASSFQRNQPQHF.

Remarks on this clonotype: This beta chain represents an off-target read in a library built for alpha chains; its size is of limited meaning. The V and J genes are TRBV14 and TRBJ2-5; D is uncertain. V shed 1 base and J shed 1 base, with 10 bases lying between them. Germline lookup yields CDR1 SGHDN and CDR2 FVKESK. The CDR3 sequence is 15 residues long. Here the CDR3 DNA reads TGTGCCAGCAGCCAAGCCCTTTCCTCCCAAGAGACCCAGTACTTC. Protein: CASSQALSSQETQYF.

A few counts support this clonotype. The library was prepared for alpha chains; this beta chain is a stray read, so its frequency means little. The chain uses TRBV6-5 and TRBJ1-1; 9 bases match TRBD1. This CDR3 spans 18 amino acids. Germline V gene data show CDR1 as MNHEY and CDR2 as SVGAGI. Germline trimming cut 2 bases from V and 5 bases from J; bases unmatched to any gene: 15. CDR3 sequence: CASSYRQLPRGQGTEAFF. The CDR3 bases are TGTGCCAGCAGTTACCGCCAACTTCCGAGGGGACAGGGAACTGAAGCTTTCTTT.

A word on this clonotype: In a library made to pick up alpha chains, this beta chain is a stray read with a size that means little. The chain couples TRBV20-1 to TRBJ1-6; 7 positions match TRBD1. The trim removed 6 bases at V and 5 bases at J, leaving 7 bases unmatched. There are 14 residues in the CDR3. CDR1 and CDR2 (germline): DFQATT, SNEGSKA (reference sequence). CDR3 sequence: CSASQGIHNSPLHF. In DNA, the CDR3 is TGCAGTGCCTCACAGGGGATACATAATTCACCCCTCCACTTT.

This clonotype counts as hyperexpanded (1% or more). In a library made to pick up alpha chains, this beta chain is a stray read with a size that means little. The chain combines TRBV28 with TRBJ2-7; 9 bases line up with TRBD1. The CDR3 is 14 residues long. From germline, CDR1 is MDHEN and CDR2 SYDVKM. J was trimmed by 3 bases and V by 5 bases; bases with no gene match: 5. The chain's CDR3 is CASSPGTGNYEQYF. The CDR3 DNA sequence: TGTGCCAGCAGTCCAGGGACAGGGAACTACGAGCAGTACTTC.

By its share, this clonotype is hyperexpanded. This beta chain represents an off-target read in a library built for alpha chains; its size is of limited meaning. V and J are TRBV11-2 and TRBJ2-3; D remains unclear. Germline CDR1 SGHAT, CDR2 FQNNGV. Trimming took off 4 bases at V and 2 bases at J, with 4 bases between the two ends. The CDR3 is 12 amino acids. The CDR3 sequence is CASSYYTDTQYF. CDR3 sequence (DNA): TGTGCCAGCAGCTATTACACAGATACGCAGTATTTT.

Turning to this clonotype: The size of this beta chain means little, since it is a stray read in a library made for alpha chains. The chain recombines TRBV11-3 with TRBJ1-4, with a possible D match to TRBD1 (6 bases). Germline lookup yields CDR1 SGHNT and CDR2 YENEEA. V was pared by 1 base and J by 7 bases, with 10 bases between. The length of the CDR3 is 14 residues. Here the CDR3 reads CASSLAQGGEKLFF. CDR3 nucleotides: TGTGCCAGCAGCTTAGCACAGGGTGGTGAAAAACTGTTTTTT.

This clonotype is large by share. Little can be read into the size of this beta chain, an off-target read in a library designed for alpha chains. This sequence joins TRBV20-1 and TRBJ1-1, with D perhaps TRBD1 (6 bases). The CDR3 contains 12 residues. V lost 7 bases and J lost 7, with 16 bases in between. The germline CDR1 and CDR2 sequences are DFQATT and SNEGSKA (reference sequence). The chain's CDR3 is CSVRGGSLEAFF. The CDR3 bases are TGCAGTGTTCGGGGGGGCTCTCTTGAAGCTTTCTTT.

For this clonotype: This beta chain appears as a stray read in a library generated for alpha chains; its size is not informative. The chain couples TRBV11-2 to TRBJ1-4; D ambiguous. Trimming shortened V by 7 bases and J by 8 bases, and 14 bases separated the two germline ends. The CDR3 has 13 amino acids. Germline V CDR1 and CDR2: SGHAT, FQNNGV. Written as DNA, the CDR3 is TGTGCCAGCACCCGGTCATCTCAGGAAAAACTGTTTTTT. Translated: CASTRSSQEKLFF.

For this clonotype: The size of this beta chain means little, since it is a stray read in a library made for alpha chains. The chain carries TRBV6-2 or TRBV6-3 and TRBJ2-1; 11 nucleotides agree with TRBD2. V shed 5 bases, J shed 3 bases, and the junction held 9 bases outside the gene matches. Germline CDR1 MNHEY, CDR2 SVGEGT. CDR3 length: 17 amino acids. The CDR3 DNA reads TGTGCCAGCAGTCTCCCGGGACTAGCGGTTCTCTACAATGAGCAGTTCTTC. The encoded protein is CASSLPGLAVLYNEQFF.

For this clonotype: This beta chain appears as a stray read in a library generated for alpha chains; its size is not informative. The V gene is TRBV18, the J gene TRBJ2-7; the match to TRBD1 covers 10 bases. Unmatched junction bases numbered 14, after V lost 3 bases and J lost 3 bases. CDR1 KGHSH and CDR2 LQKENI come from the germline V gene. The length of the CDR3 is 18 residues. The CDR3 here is CASSPSYFRQGANYEQYF. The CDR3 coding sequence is TGTGCCAGCTCACCGTCTTACTTCCGACAGGGGGCTAACTACGAGCAGTACTTC.

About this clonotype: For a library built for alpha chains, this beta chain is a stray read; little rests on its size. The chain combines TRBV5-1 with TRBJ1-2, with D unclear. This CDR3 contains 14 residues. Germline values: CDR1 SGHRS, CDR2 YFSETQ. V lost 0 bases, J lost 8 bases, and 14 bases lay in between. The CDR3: CASSLEDSVSGYTF. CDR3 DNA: TGCGCCAGCAGCTTGGAAGACTCCGTTTCGGGCTACACCTTC.

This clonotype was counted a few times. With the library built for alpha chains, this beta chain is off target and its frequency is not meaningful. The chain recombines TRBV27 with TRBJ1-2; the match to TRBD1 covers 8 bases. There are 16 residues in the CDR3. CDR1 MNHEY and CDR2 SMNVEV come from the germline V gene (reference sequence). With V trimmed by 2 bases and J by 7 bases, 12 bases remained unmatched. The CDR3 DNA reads TGTGCCAGCAGTTTACTCCCCCTCGGACAGGGTGCTGGCTACACCTTC. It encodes CASSLLPLGQGAGYTF.